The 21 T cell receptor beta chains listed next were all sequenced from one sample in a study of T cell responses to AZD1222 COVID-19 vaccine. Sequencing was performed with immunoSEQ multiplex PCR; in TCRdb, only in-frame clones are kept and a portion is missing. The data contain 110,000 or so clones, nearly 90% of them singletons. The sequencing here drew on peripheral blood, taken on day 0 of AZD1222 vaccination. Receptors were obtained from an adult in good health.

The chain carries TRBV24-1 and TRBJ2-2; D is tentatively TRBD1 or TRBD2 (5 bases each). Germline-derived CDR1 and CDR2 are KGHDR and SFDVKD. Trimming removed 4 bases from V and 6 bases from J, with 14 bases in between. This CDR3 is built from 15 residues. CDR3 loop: CATSDPGPTAGELFF. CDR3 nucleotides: TGTGCCACCAGTGACCCGGGACCGACCGCCGGGGAGCTGTTTTTT.

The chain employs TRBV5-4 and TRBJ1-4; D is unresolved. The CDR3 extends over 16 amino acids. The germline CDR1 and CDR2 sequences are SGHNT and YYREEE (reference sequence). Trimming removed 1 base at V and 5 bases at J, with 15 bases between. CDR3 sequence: CASSLWSGRVNEKLFF. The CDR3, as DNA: TGTGCCAGCAGCTTGTGGTCCGGACGAGTAAATGAAAAACTGTTTTTT.

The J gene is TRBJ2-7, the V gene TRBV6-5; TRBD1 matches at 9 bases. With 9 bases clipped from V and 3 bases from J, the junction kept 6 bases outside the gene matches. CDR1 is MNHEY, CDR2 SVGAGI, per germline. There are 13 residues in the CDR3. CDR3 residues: CASATGGGYEQYF. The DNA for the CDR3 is TGTGCCAGTGCAACAGGGGGCGGCTACGAGCAGTACTTC.

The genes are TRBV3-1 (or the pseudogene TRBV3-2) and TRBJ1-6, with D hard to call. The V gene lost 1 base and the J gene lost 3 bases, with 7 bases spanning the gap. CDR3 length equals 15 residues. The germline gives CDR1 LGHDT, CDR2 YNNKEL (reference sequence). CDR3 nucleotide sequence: TGTGCCAGCAGCCAAGTGGCGAGCTATAATTCACCCCTCCACTTT. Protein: CASSQVASYNSPLHF.

CDR3 sequence (DNA): TGTGCCAGCTCACAAAGAGACGGCGGTGAGCAGTTCTTC. Its protein product is CASSQRDGGEQFF. The chain employs TRBV18 and TRBJ2-1; no firm D call. The V and J ends lost 4 bases and 9 bases respectively, with 13 bases between them. This CDR3 has 13 residues. The germline V gene has CDR1 KGHSH and CDR2 LQKENI.

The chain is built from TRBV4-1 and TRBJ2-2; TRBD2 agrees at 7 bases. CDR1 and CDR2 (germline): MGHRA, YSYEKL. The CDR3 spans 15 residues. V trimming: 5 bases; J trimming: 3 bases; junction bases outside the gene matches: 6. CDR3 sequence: CASSAGRWDTGELFF. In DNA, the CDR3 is TGCGCCAGCAGCGCCGGGAGGTGGGACACCGGGGAGCTGTTTTTT.

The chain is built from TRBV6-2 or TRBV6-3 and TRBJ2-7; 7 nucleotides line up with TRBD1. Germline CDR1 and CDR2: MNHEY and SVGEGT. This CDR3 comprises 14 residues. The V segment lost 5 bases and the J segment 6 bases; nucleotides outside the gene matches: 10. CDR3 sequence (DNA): TGTGCCAGCAGTCCCCGGACAGGTTGGGGCGAGCAGTACTTC. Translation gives CASSPRTGWGEQYF.

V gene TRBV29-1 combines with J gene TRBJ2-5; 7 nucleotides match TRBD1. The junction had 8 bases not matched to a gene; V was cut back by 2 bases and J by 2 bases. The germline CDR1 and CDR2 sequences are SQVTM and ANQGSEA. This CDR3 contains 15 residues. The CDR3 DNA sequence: TGCAGCGTTGAACGAACAGGGGCCCAACAAGAGACCCAGTACTTC. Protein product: CSVERTGAQQETQYF.

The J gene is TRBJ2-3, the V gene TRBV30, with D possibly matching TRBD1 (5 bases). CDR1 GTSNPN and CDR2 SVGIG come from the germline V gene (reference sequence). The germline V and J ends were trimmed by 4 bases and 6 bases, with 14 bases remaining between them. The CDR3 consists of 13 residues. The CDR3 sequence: CAWTGRTRDTQYF. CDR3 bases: TGTGCCTGGACCGGACGGACACGGGATACGCAGTATTTT.

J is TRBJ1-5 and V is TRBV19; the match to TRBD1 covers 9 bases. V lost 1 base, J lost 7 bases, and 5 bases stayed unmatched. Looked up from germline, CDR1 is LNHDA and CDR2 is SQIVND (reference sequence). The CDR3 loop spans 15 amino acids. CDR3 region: CASSIVGTGFQPQHF. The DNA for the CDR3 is TGTGCCAGTAGTATAGTCGGGACAGGGTTCCAGCCCCAGCATTTT.

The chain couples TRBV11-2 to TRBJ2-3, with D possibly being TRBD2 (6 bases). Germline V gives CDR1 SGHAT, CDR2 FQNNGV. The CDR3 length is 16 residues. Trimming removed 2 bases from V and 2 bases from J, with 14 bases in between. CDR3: CASSLLRGRPTDTQYF. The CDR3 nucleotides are TGTGCCAGCAGCTTACTGCGGGGAAGGCCCACAGATACGCAGTATTTT.

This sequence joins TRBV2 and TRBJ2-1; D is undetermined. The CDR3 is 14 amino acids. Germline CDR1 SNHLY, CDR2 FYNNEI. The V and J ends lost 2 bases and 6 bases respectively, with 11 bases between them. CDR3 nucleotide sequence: TGTGCCAGCAGTGAAAGAAGCGTGGGCAATGAGCAGTTCTTC. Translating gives CASSERSVGNEQFF.

The CDR3 coding sequence is TGTGCCAGCAGTTTAAAGGGGCCAACTAATGAAAAACTGTTTTTT. Residues: CASSLKGPTNEKLFF. The rearrangement links TRBV28 to TRBJ1-4, with a possible D match to TRBD1 (5 bases). The CDR3 spans 15 residues. Between the trimmed V and J ends, which lost 2 bases and 0 bases, there was a span of 7 bases. CDR1 and CDR2 from the germline V gene are MDHEN and SYDVKM.

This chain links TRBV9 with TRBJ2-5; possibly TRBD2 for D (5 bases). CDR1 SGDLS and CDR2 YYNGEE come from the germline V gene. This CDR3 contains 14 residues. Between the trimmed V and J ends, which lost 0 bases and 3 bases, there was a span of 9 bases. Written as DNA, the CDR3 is TGTGCCAGCAGCGTAGATCCCGGGGAAGAGACCCAGTACTTC. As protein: CASSVDPGEETQYF.

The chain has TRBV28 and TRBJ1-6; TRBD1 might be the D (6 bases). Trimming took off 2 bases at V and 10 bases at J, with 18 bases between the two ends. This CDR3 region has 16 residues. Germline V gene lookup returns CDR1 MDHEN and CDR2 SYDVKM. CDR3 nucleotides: TGTGCCAGCAGTTTACGGTCAGGACAGTCAAAATCACCCCTCCACTTT. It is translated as CASSLRSGQSKSPLHF.

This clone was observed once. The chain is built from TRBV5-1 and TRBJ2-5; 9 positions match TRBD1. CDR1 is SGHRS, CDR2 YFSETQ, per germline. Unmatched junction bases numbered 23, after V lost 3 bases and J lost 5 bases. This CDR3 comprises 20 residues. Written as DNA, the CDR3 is TGCGCCAGCAGCTACCGACAGGGGGGACTTGAAACCCCGGGAAGGGAGACCCAGTACTTC. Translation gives CASSYRQGGLETPGRETQYF.

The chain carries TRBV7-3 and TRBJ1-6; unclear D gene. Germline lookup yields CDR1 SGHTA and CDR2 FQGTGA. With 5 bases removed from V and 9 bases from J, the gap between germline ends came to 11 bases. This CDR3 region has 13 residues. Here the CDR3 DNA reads TGTGCCAGCAGCCTCGAGGCAGGTTCACCCCTCCACTTT. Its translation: CASSLEAGSPLHF.

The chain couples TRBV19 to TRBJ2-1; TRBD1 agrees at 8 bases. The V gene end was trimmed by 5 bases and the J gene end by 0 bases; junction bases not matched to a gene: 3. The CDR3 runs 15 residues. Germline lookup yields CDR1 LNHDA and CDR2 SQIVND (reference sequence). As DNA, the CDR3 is TGTGCCAGTAGTCCGACAGGGGACTCCTACAATGAGCAGTTCTTC. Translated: CASSPTGDSYNEQFF.

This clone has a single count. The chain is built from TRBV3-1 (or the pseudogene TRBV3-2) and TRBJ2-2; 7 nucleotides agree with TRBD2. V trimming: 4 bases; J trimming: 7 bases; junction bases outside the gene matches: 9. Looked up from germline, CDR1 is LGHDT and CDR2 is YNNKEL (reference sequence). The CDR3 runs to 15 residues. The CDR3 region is CASSPNRWGGGELFF. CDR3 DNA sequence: TGTGCCAGCAGCCCCAACCGATGGGGGGGCGGGGAGCTGTTTTTT.

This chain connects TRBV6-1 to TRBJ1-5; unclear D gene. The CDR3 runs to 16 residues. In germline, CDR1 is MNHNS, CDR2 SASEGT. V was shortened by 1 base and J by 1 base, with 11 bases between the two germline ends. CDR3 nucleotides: TGTGCCAGCAGTGAAGGACCAAGTCCCAGCAATCAGCCCCAGCATTTT. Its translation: CASSEGPSPSNQPQHF.

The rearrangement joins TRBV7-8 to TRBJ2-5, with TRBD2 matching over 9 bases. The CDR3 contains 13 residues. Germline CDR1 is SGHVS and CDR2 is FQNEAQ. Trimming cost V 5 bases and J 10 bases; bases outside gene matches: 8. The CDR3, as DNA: TGTGCCAGCAGCCTCAAGGGCGGGGGGGTCCAGTACTTC. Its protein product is CASSLKGGGVQYF.